This T cell receptor (beta chain) was recorded in a study of siplizumab effects on memory and regulatory T cells. Using immunoSEQ multiplex PCR, the repertoire was profiled, and TCRdb retains in-frame clones only, with some absent. The sample records approximately 9,700 clones, about 46% being singletons. The length of the CDR3 is 17 residues. Per germline, CDR1 SGHTA and CDR2 FQGTGA. The V end lost 1 base, the J end lost 2 bases, and 15 bases lay between the germline ends. In the mixed lymphocyte reaction, cells were cocultured for 6 days at 37°C. On this clone itself: What it binds is not known.

The chain has TRBV7-3 and TRBJ2-1, with D possibly being TRBD1 (5 bases). This receptor was taken from a human donor in good health; the cells came from an allogeneic mixed lymphocyte reaction. The sample was CFSE-low (dividing) CD8+ T cells sorted from an allogeneic mixed lymphocyte reaction. CDR3: CASSLNPYGQPYNEQFF. CDR3 coding DNA: TGTGCCAGCAGCTTAAACCCCTACGGACAACCCTACAATGAGCAGTTCTTC.